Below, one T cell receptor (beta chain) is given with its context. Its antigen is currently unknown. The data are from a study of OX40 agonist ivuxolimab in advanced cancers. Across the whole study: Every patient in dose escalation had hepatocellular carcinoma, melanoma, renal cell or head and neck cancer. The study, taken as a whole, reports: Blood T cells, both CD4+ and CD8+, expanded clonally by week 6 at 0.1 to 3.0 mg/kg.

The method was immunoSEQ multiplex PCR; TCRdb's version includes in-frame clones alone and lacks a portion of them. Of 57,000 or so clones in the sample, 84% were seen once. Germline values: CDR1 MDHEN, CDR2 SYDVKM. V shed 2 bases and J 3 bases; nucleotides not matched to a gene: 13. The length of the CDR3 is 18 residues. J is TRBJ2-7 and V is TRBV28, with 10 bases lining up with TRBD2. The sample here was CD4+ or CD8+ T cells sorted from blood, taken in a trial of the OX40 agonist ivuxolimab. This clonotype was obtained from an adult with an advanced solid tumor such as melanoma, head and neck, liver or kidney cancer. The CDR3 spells CASSLVRLAGDALYEQYF. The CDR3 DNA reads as TGTGCCAGCAGTTTAGTGAGGCTAGCGGGGGATGCCCTCTACGAGCAGTACTTC.